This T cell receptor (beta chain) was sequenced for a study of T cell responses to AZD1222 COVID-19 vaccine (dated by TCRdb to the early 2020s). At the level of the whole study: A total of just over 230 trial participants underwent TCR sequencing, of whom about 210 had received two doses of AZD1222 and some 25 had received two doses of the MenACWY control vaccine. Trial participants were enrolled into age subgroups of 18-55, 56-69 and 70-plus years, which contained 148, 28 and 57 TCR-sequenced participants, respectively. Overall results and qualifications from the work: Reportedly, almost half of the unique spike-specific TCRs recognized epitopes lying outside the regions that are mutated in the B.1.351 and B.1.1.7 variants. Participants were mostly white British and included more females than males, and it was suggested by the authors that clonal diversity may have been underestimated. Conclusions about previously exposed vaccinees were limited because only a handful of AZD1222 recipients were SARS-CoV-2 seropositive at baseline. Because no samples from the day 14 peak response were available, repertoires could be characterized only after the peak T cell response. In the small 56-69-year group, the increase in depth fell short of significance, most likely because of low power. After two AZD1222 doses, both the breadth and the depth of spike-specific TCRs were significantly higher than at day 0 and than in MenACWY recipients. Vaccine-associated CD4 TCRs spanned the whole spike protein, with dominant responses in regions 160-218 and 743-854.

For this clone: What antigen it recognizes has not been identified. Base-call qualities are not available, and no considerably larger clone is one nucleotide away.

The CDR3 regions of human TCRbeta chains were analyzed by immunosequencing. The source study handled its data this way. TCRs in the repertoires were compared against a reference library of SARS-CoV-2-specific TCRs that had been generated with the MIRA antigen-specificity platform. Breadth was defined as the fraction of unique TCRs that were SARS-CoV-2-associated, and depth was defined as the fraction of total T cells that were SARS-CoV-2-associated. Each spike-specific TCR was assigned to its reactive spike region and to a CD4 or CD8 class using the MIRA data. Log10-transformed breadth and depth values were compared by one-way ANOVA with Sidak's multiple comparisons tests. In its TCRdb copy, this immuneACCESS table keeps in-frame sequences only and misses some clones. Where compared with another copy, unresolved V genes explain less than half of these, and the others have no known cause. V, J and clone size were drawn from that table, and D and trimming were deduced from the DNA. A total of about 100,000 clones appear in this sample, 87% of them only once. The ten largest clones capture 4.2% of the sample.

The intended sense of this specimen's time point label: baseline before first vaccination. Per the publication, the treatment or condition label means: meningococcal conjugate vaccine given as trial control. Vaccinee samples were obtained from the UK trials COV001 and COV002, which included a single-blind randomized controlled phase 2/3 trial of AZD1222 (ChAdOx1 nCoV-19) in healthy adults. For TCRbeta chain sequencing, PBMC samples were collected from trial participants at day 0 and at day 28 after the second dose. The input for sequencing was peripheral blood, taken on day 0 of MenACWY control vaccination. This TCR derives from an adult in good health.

CDR3 protein: CAWNKGGGNEQFF. The DNA sequence is as follows: TGTGCCTGGAATAAAGGGGGGGGTAATGAGCAGTTCTTC. This chain is built from TRBV30 and TRBJ2-1; possibly the D gene is TRBD2, per 7 matching bases. The trim is 4 bases for V and 7 bases for J, with a gap of 14 bases between the germline ends. CDR3 length: 13 amino acids, cysteine to phenylalanine. The retained sequence is limited to the CDR3, 39 bases, with the frame set at the first base. In the germline V gene (reference sequence), CDR1 corresponds to GTSNPN and CDR2 to SVGIG.